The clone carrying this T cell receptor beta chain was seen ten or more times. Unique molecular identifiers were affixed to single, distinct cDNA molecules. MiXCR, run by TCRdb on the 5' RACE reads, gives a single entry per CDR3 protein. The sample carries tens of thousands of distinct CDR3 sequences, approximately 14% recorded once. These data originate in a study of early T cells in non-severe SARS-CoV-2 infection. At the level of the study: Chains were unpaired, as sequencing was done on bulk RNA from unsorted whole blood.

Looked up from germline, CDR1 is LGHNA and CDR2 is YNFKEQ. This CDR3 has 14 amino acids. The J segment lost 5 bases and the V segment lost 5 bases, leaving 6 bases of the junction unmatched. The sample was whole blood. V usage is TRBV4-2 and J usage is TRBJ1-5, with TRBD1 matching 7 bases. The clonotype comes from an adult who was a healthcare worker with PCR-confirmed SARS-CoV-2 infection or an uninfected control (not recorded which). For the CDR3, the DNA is TGTGCCAGCAGCTCCAGACAGGGCCATCAGCCCCAGCATTTT. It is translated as CASSSRQGHQPQHF.